This T cell receptor (beta chain) is from a study of T cell responses to AZD1222 COVID-19 vaccine. Data came from immunoSEQ multiplex PCR; TCRdb stores just in-frame clones and leaves some out. The sample lists about 160,000 clones, over 75% occurring once. As to this clone: Its antigen is not identified.

Trimming stripped 2 bases from V and 1 base from J, with 15 bases between. CDR3 length: 17 residues. The germline CDR1 and CDR2 sequences are ENHRY and SYGVKD. Study-wide findings and caveats: Only 5 or 6 individuals given AZD1222 were seropositive at baseline. A mostly white British donor set with more females was recruited, and clonal diversity was possibly underestimated.

The sample was peripheral blood, taken 28 days after the second AZD1222 dose. The clonotype was recovered from an adult who received the AZD1222 COVID-19 vaccine. The chain has TRBV10-3 and TRBJ1-3, with D unclear. This CDR3 is CAISEGLGRQSGNTIYF. CDR3 nucleotide sequence: TGTGCCATCAGTGAGGGTTTGGGCCGCCAATCTGGAAACACCATATATTTT.